Listed below are T cell receptor beta chains from one sample, sequenced in a study of blood T cell repertoires in COVID-19. Assay: immunoSEQ multiplex PCR; the TCRdb copy retains only in-frame clones and omits some. The sample yields roughly 320,000 clones, roughly 89% seen once. The sequencing sample was made of peripheral blood. These receptors came from a woman younger than 45 with COVID-19, enrolled during active disease. Both conserved end residues are part of each CDR3. The D gene is left open where the match is weak. Size is omitted from some rows. Given values are once, few, many or a class for expanded clones.

v_gene	j_gene	d_gene	abundance	CDR3nt	CDR3aa
TRBV28	TRBJ1-2	NA	NA	TGTGCCAGCAGTTTATTGGACAGTCGTGGCTACACCTTC	CASSLLDSRGYTF
TRBV7-9	TRBJ2-3	NA	NA	TGTGCCAGCAGCTTAGCGGGCCCCACAGATACGCAGTATTTT	CASSLAGPTDTQYF
TRBV10-3	TRBJ2-1	NA	NA	TGTGCCATCAGTGATCTAACAGGGAAAGGGGCCAATGAGCAGTTCTTC	CAISDLTGKGANEQFF
TRBV5-1	TRBJ1-1	TRBD1	NA	TGCGCCAGCAGATTCGGGACAGAGAACACTGAAGCTTTCTTT	CASRFGTENTEAFF
TRBV4-1	TRBJ1-1	TRBD1	NA	TGCGCCAGCAGCCAGAGGACAGGACAGAACACTGAAGCTTTCTTT	CASSQRTGQNTEAFF
TRBV4-1	TRBJ2-1	TRBD1	NA	TGCGCCAGCAGCCAAGATCTTTGGGACAGGAGCTTGTACAATGAGCAGTTCTTC	CASSQDLWDRSLYNEQFF
TRBV10-2	TRBJ2-1	TRBD2	NA	TGCGCCAGCAGGACTAGCGGGGAGGGGGGTGAGCAGTTCTTC	CASRTSGEGGEQFF
TRBV24-1	TRBJ2-1	TRBD2	few	TGTGCCACCAGTGATGGCAGCGGGGGCAACAATGAGCAGTTCTTC	CATSDGSGGNNEQFF
TRBV10-3	TRBJ2-1	NA	NA	TGTGCCATCAGTGGTCCTAGCTTAAACAATGAGCAGTTCTTC	CAISGPSLNNEQFF
TRBV3-1/TRBV3-2	TRBJ2-6	TRBD2	NA	TGTGCCAGCAGCCAAGCGGCGGGAGGGCGGTTTCTAGTCTCTGGGGCCAACGTCCTGACTTTC	CASSQAAGGRFLVSGANVLTF
TRBV5-6	TRBJ1-1	TRBD1	NA	TGTGCCAGCAGCTTCAGGGGGCGGTATGACACTGAAGCTTTCTTT	CASSFRGRYDTEAFF
TRBV19	TRBJ1-3	TRBD1	NA	TGTGCCAGTAGTAGACAGGGTCCGACTGGAAACACCATATATTTT	CASSRQGPTGNTIYF
TRBV15	TRBJ2-1	TRBD2	NA	TGTGCCACCAGCAGAGATATTAGCGGGGGGGTTGATGAGCAGTTCTTC	CATSRDISGGVDEQFF
TRBV6-5	TRBJ1-6	NA	NA	TGTGCCAGCAGTTACTCGGCAGGGGTTAATTCACCCCTCCACTTT	CASSYSAGVNSPLHF
TRBV7-9	TRBJ2-5	TRBD1	once	TGTGCCAGCAGCCCTACAGGGGGGGAGACCCAGTACTTC	CASSPTGGETQYF
TRBV6-6	TRBJ1-4	NA	NA	TGTGCCAGCAGTCCAAAGCCAGGGTTTAGGACCCTAGGTGAAAAACTGTTTTTT	CASSPKPGFRTLGEKLFF
TRBV6-5	TRBJ1-5	NA	once	TGTGCCAGCAATGGACAGTTCGGTCAGCCCCAGCATTTT	CASNGQFGQPQHF